This is a list of T cell receptor beta chains from one sample in a study of T cell responses to AZD1222 COVID-19 vaccine. Produced via immunoSEQ multiplex PCR; TCRdb's table is partial and in-frame only. This sample has around 130,000 clones, with about 91% found just once. The specimen comprised peripheral blood, sampled 28 days after the second AZD1222 dose. These receptors were collected from an adult who received the AZD1222 COVID-19 vaccine. Both conserved end residues are part of each CDR3. A D gene is named only where the DNA matches it firmly. Part of the rows lack a size; the others show once, few, many or a class for expanded clones.

clone size	V gene	J gene	D gene	CDR3 protein	CDR3 DNA
.	TRBV4-1	TRBJ2-7	.	CASSQVGRAYEQYF	TGCGCCAGCAGCCAAGTGGGCAGAGCCTACGAGCAGTACTTC
once	TRBV5-6	TRBJ1-2	.	CASSRGIYYLYTF	TGTGCCAGCAGCCGTGGGATTTACTATTTGTACACCTTC
once	TRBV5-1	TRBJ1-1	.	CASSSFGQLNTEAFF	TGCGCCAGCAGCTCCTTCGGACAGTTGAACACTGAAGCTTTCTTT
.	TRBV30	TRBJ1-1	.	CAWSTSQRGTEAFF	TGTGCCTGGAGTACGAGCCAACGGGGCACTGAAGCTTTCTTT
.	TRBV19	TRBJ2-1	.	CASSIGAQRENEQFF	TGTGCCAGTAGTATTGGGGCCCAGAGGGAGAATGAGCAGTTCTTC
.	TRBV15	TRBJ2-5	TRBD1	CATSRDRGAQETQYF	TGTGCCACCAGCCGGGACAGGGGGGCGCAAGAGACCCAGTACTTC
.	TRBV6-5	TRBJ1-2	.	CASKISTGNNYGYTF	TGTGCCAGCAAGATATCGACAGGAAATAACTATGGCTACACCTTC
.	TRBV19	TRBJ1-5	.	CASSREQFNQPQHF	TGTGCCAGTAGTAGAGAGCAGTTCAATCAGCCCCAGCATTTT
.	TRBV7-2	TRBJ2-5	.	CASSAGQHQETQYF	TGTGCCAGCAGCGCGGGACAGCACCAAGAGACCCAGTACTTC
.	TRBV9	TRBJ1-1	.	CASSPHGADTEAFF	TGTGCCAGCAGCCCACATGGGGCGGACACTGAAGCTTTCTTT
.	TRBV12-3/TRBV12-4	TRBJ1-2	.	CASRAGVGSGYTF	TGTGCCAGCAGAGCTGGGGTGGGGAGTGGCTACACCTTC
.	TRBV19	TRBJ2-1	TRBD1	CASSTLDRGVSEQFF	TGTGCCAGTAGTACCCTGGACAGGGGAGTAAGTGAGCAGTTCTTC
.	TRBV6-2/TRBV6-3	TRBJ2-1	.	CASSYFPGAANEQFF	TGTGCCAGCAGTTACTTTCCGGGAGCGGCCAATGAGCAGTTCTTC
once	TRBV10-3	TRBJ2-1	TRBD2	CAIRPGLAGNEQFF	TGTGCCATCAGGCCGGGACTAGCGGGGAATGAGCAGTTCTTC
once	TRBV7-9	TRBJ2-2	.	CASRVPSRTGELFF	TGTGCCAGCAGGGTCCCTAGTAGGACCGGGGAGCTGTTTTTT
.	TRBV13	TRBJ2-1	TRBD2	CASSRTLAGHNEQFF	TGTGCCAGCAGCAGAACACTAGCGGGCCACAATGAGCAGTTCTTC
.	TRBV7-9	TRBJ2-1	.	CASSTRQVYEQFF	TGTGCCAGCAGCACCCGACAGGTCTATGAGCAGTTCTTC
.	TRBV6-6	TRBJ2-1	.	CASRAGQNYNEQFF	TGTGCCAGCAGGGCGGGACAGAACTACAATGAGCAGTTCTTC
.	TRBV27	TRBJ1-2	.	CASSPAGVGYTF	TGTGCCAGCAGTCCCGCGGGGGTTGGCTACACCTTC
.	TRBV27	TRBJ1-2	.	CASKVAGSRVYGYTF	TGTGCCAGCAAGGTGGCGGGGTCCCGAGTTTATGGCTACACCTTC
.	TRBV9	TRBJ1-1	TRBD1	CASSPRSGTGFPTEAFF	TGTGCCAGCAGCCCTCGATCCGGGACAGGGTTTCCCACTGAAGCTTTCTTT
.	TRBV5-1	TRBJ2-3	.	CASSFGGTDTQYF	TGCGCCAGCAGCTTTGGGGGCACAGATACGCAGTATTTT
.	TRBV30	TRBJ1-2	TRBD1	CASGTEYVYGYTF	TGTGCCTCCGGGACAGAGTATGTCTATGGCTACACCTTC
.	TRBV27	TRBJ2-1	TRBD2	CASSLPLAGGFGEQFF	TGTGCCAGCAGTTTACCTTTAGCGGGGGGTTTCGGTGAGCAGTTCTTC
.	TRBV24-1	TRBJ2-2	TRBD1	CATSAFGTGRNTGELFF	TGTGCCACCAGCGCATTCGGGACAGGGAGGAACACCGGGGAGCTGTTTTTT